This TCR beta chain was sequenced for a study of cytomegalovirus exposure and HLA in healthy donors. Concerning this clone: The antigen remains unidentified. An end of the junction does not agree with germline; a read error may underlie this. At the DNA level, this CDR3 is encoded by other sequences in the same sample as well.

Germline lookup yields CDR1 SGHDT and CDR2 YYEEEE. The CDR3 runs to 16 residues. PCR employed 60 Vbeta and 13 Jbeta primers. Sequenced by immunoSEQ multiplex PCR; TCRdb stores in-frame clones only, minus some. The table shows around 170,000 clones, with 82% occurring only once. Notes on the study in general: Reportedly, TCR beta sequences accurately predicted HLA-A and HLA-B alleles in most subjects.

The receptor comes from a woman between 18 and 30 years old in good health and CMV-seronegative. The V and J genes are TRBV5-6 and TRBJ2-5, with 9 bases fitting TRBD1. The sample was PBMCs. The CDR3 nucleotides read TGTGCTAGCAGCACACGGGACAGGGCCCCGGGTGAGACCCAGTACTTC. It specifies CASSTRDRAPGETQYF.